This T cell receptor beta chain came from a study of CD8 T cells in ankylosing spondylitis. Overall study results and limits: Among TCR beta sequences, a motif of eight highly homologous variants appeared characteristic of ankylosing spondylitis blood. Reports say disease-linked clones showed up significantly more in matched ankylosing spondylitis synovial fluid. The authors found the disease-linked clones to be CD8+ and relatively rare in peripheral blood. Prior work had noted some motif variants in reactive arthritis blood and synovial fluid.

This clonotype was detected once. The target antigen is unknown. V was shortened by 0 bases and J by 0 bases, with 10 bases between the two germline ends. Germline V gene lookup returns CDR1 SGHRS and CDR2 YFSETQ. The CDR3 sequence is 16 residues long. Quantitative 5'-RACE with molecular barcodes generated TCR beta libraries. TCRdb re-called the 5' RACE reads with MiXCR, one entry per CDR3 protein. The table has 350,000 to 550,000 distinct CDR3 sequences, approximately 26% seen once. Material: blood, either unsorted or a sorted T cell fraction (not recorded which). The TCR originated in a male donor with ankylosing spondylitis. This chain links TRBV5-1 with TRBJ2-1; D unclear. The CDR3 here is CASSLGARTSYNEQFF. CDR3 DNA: TGCGCCAGCAGCTTGGGGGCACGAACCTCCTACAATGAGCAGTTCTTC.